This T cell receptor (beta chain) is drawn from a study of blood T cell repertoires in COVID-19. Overall study: Samples representing acute and convalescent COVID-19 were sourced from the United States, Italy and Spain. PBMCs, B-cell-depleted T cells, or T cells provided the cDNA or gDNA that made up the material.

The V gene's germline CDR1 is SGHAT and CDR2 FQNNGV. The CDR3 runs 15 residues. The V and J ends lost 5 bases and 2 bases, in that order; junction bases with no gene match: 7. As originally analysed: Amplifying reference gene primers gave estimates of nucleated cell counts. Sequencing used immunoSEQ multiplex PCR; TCRdb keeps in-frame clones, though not all of them. The DNA gave D and trimming, while V, J and clone size come from that table. Seen here are around 240,000 clones, around 88% observed once, and the top ten hold approximately 3%. This clonotype originated in a woman younger than 45 who had recovered from COVID-19. The gene calls are TRBV11-2 and TRBJ2-7; the match to TRBD2 covers 9 bases. The sample was peripheral blood. CDR3 nucleotide sequence: TGTGCCAGCAGCCTCCAAATAGCGGGGGCCTACGAGCAGTACTTC. Protein product: CASSLQIAGAYEQYF.